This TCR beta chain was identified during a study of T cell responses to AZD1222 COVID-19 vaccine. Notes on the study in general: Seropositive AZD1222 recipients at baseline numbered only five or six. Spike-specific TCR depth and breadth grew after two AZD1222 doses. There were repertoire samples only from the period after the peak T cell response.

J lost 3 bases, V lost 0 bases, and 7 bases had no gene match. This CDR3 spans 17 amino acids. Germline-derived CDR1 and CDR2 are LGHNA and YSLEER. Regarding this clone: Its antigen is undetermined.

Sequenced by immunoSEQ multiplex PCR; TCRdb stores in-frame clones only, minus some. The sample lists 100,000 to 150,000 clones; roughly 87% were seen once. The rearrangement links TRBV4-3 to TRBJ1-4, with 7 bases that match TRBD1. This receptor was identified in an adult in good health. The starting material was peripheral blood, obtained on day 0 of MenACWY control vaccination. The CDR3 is CASSQDRFRGSNEKLFF. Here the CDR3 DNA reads TGCGCCAGCAGCCAAGATCGGTTCAGGGGGTCTAATGAAAAACTGTTTTTT.